This T cell receptor beta chain derives from a study of blood T cell repertoires in COVID-19. Overall study: The study drew acute and convalescent COVID-19 samples from the United States, Italy and Spain. Sample material is recorded as cDNA or gDNA derived from T cells, B-cell-depleted T cells, or PBMCs.

Original analysis: Amplification of reference gene primers provided the estimated nucleated cell counts. Sequencing used immunoSEQ multiplex PCR; TCRdb keeps in-frame clones, though not all of them. For V, J and clone size, that table is used; D and trimming come from the DNA. The sample contains around 100,000 clones, about 90% of which appear only once. The clonotype originates from a human donor in a cohort sampled during active COVID-19. The sequenced sample consisted of peripheral blood.

For the CDR3, the DNA is TGTGCCAGCAGCCTGGGGCCTTCCTACGAGCAGTACTTC. Protein product: CASSLGPSYEQYF. This chain connects TRBV3-1 (or the pseudogene TRBV3-2) to TRBJ2-7, with D possibly TRBD1 on 5 matching bases. The ends were cut back, 4 bases at V and 1 base at J, with 8 bases in the middle. CDR1 is LGHDT and CDR2 is YNNKEL in the germline V gene (reference sequence). The CDR3 runs 13 residues.